These 22 T cell receptor beta chains originate from one sample sequenced in a study of T cells in Graves' hyperthyroidism and ophthalmopathy. TCR beta CDR3 region amplification was performed from RNA transcripts. HTBI primers were employed in a first-round RT-PCR of the TCR CDR3. MiXCR was run by TCRdb on the multiplex PCR reads, yielding one entry per CDR3 protein. The repertoire holds about 410,000 distinct CDR3 sequences, about 14% seen once, with roughly a fifth in the top ten. Source material: blood. The receptors were gathered from a woman aged 25 to 39 with Graves' ophthalmopathy.

The chain couples TRBV19 to TRBJ2-1, with a weak D call TRBD1 (5 bases). CDR1 is LNHDA, CDR2 SQIVND, per germline (reference sequence). There are 15 residues in the CDR3. Trimming pared 4 bases from V and 7 bases from J, leaving 17 bases between. In DNA, the CDR3 is TGTGCCAGTAGTACAGACGGAATCGCAGGGAATGAGCAGTTCTTC. Protein product: CASSTDGIAGNEQFF.

This clonotype was detected many times. CDR3 sequence reads: CASSPTLGGGATQYF. The CDR3 DNA follows: TGTGCCAGCAGTCCAACCCTTGGCGGGGGGGCGACCCAGTACTTC. The rearrangement uses TRBV28 and TRBJ2-5, with 9 positions matching TRBD2. Germline assignment: CDR1 MDHEN and CDR2 SYDVKM. Losses at the gene ends were 5 bases for V and 7 bases for J; bases not matched to a gene: 11. The CDR3 extends over 15 amino acids.

V and J are TRBV9 and TRBJ2-3; the D gene is possibly TRBD2 (7 bases). The CDR3 is 16 residues long. CDR1 and CDR2 from the germline V gene are SGDLS and YYNGEE. V lost 2 bases and J lost 3, with 16 bases in between. The CDR3 sequence is CASSVLGGPATDTQYF. CDR3 DNA: TGTGCCAGCAGCGTCCTGGGGGGGCCTGCGACAGATACGCAGTATTTT.

The sample holds a few counts of this clonotype. The rearrangement joins TRBV14 to TRBJ1-1, with D unclear. Germline loops: CDR1 SGHDN, CDR2 FVKESK. The CDR3 sequence is 13 residues long. The V and J ends lost 4 bases and 2 bases respectively, with 8 bases between them. The CDR3 DNA reads TGTGCCAGCAGCCTGAAACCCAACACTGAAGCTTTCTTT. It specifies CASSLKPNTEAFF.

This chain connects TRBV19 to TRBJ1-5, with D possibly TRBD1 on 6 matching bases. V lost 6 bases, J lost 0 bases, and 12 bases lay in between. CDR1 and CDR2 from the germline V gene are LNHDA and SQIVND (reference sequence). The CDR3 loop spans 15 amino acids. CDR3 sequence reads: CASRQGIYSNQPQHF. The CDR3 nucleotides read TGTGCCAGTAGACAGGGAATTTATAGCAATCAGCCCCAGCATTTT.

This clonotype was observed at least ten times. CDR3: CASSFGAGVPGGTDTQYF. The CDR3 DNA follows: TGCGCCAGCAGCTTTGGTGCGGGGGTACCGGGAGGCACAGATACGCAGTATTTT. The genes are TRBV5-1 and TRBJ2-3, with 7 nucleotides matching TRBD2. The CDR3 has 18 residues. V was clipped by 2 bases and J by 1 base; unmatched bases: 13. Germline-derived CDR1 and CDR2 are SGHRS and YFSETQ.

This clonotype was picked up a small number of times. The chain links TRBV15 to TRBJ2-1; 9 positions match TRBD2. This CDR3 has 14 amino acids. The V gene's germline CDR1 is LNHNV and CDR2 YYDKDF (reference sequence). V dropped 9 bases and J dropped 9; count of bases not matched to a gene: 12. The CDR3 DNA reads as TGTGCCACAGATCGGCGGGGGGGCCGGGGTGAGCAGTTCTTC. Amino acids: CATDRRGGRGEQFF.

This clonotype was detected ten times or more. The rearrangement uses TRBV2 and TRBJ1-5, with a tentative D call TRBD1 (6 bases). The CDR3 runs to 15 residues. The ends were cut back, 3 bases at V and 7 bases at J, with 16 bases in the middle. Germline CDR1 SNHLY, CDR2 FYNNEI. This CDR3 is CASSDRGGQDQPQHF. The CDR3 DNA follows: TGTGCCAGCAGTGATCGGGGGGGCCAAGACCAGCCCCAGCATTTT. The full variable domain, completed using reference TRBV2 and TRBJ1-5, is EPEVTQTPSHQVTQMGQEVILRCVPISNHLYFYWYRQILGQKVEFLVSFYNNEISEKSEIFDDQFSVERPDGSNFTLKIRSTKLEDSAMYFCASSDRGGQDQPQHFGDGTRLSIL.

This clonotype was seen ten or more times. The rearrangement uses TRBV28 and TRBJ1-2; TRBD1 might be the D (6 bases). The CDR3 totals 13 residues. The ends were cut back, 2 bases at V and 8 bases at J, with 12 bases in the middle. Looked up from germline, CDR1 is MDHEN and CDR2 is SYDVKM. The CDR3: CASSLTGTRGYTF. CDR3 coding DNA: TGTGCCAGCAGTTTAACAGGGACTAGGGGCTACACCTTC.

J is TRBJ2-3 and V is TRBV5-4; D may correspond to TRBD1 or TRBD2 (5 bases each). V lost 2 bases to trimming and J lost 6 bases, with 13 bases between them. In germline, CDR1 is SGHNT, CDR2 YYREEE (reference sequence). The CDR3 runs 14 residues. The CDR3 bases are TGTGCCAGCAGCTTAGACCCCGGGGCGGATACGCAGTATTTT. Its translation: CASSLDPGADTQYF.

The CDR3: CASTPRPGSNTEAFF. Here the CDR3 DNA reads TGTGCCAGCACCCCCAGGCCGGGGTCGAACACTGAAGCTTTCTTT. The V gene is TRBV6-4, the J gene TRBJ1-1; no firm D call. The CDR3 is 15 amino acids. The V gene lost 7 bases and the J gene lost 1 base, with 16 bases spanning the gap. Looked up from germline, CDR1 is MRHNA and CDR2 is SNTAGT.

This clonotype was counted at least ten times. This chain uses TRBV27 with TRBJ1-1; D might be TRBD1 (5 bases). Germline values: CDR1 MNHEY, CDR2 SMNVEV (reference sequence). The CDR3 contains 17 residues. Between the trimmed V and J ends, which lost 5 bases and 6 bases, there was a span of 25 bases. CDR3 region: CASSTYQVIRGGAEAFF. The DNA for the CDR3 is TGTGCCAGCAGTACCTACCAGGTAATCCGGGGCGGCGCTGAAGCTTTCTTT.

This clonotype appeared many times. The chain combines TRBV20-1 with TRBJ2-7; TRBD1 matches 7 bases. Unmatched junction bases numbered 5, after V lost 3 bases and J lost 3 bases. This CDR3 region has 13 residues. CDR1 DFQATT and CDR2 SNEGSKA come from the germline V gene (reference sequence). CDR3 sequence (DNA): TGCAGTGCTAGGATGGGACAGAGCTACGAGCAGTACTTC. Residues: CSARMGQSYEQYF.

The CDR3 reads CASSSGARRTEAFF. CDR3 DNA: TGTGCCAGCAGTTCCGGCGCCCGGAGGACTGAAGCTTTCTTT. The chain employs TRBV12-3 or TRBV12-4 and TRBJ1-1, with D hard to call. The CDR3 has 14 amino acids. The V and J ends lost 4 bases and 5 bases respectively, with 14 bases between them.

This clonotype was observed a handful of times. The rearrangement uses TRBV27 and TRBJ1-6, with unresolved D. CDR1 is MNHEY and CDR2 is SMNVEV in the germline V gene (reference sequence). V lost 2 bases, J lost 7 bases, and 15 bases lay in between. There are 16 residues in the CDR3. The CDR3 sequence: CASSLEVSTANSPLHF. CDR3 sequence (DNA): TGTGCCAGCAGTTTAGAAGTGAGTACAGCAAATTCACCCCTCCACTTT.

This clonotype was picked up many times. This chain connects TRBV28 to TRBJ2-7; maybe TRBD2 (5 bases). CDR3 length: 14 amino acids. V was cut by 6 bases and J by 4 bases, with 16 bases left in between. The germline gives CDR1 MDHEN, CDR2 SYDVKM. CDR3 loop: CASSPGGSLYEQYF. CDR3 DNA sequence: TGTGCCAGCAGCCCTGGAGGCAGTTTATACGAGCAGTACTTC.

The chain couples TRBV28 to TRBJ2-2; D call uncertain. The V gene lost 3 bases and the J gene lost 4 bases, with 6 bases spanning the gap. This CDR3 spans 13 amino acids. Germline V lookup: CDR1 MDHEN, CDR2 SYDVKM. This CDR3 is CASSFTPTGELFF. The CDR3 DNA follows: TGTGCCAGCAGTTTTACCCCCACCGGGGAGCTGTTTTTT.

At least ten counts were recorded for this clonotype. This chain connects TRBV12-3 or TRBV12-4 to TRBJ1-4, with D unresolved. V was clipped by 1 base and J by 8 bases, with 17 bases between them. The CDR3 sequence is 16 residues long. The chain's CDR3 is CASSLDIGVGLEKLFF. CDR3 nucleotide sequence: TGTGCCAGCAGTTTAGATATTGGGGTTGGGTTGGAAAAACTGTTTTTT.

In this sample, this clonotype turned up many times. CDR3 region: CASSPRIGLAGGNEQFF. As DNA, the CDR3 is TGTGCCAGCAGCCCCCGGATAGGACTAGCGGGGGGCAATGAGCAGTTCTTC. This chain links TRBV7-9 with TRBJ2-1; 14 bases match TRBD2. The CDR3 contains 17 residues. V gave up 5 bases and J gave up 6 bases; unmatched junction bases: 9. Germline lookup yields CDR1 SEHNR and CDR2 FQNEAQ (reference sequence).

In this sample, this clonotype turned up many times. The DNA for the CDR3 is TGTGCCAGCAGTTCCTCGACTAGCGGGGGCTCCTACGAGCAGTACTTC. It specifies CASSSSTSGGSYEQYF. The chain has TRBV7-6 and TRBJ2-7, with 12 bases aligning to TRBD2. CDR1 is SGHVS and CDR2 is FNYEAQ in the germline V gene. Germline trimming cut 6 bases from V and 0 bases from J; bases unmatched to any gene: 6. The CDR3 has 16 amino acids.

This clonotype was counted many times. J is TRBJ2-7 and V is TRBV30; D remains ambiguous. The CDR3 is 13 residues long. Germline CDR1 is GTSNPN and CDR2 is SVGIG (reference sequence). V lost 0 bases to trimming and J lost 1 base, with 7 bases between them. Here the CDR3 DNA reads TGTGCCTGGAGTGTCCTTAGATCCTACGAGCAGTACTTC. Its protein is CAWSVLRSYEQYF.

There are many counts of this clonotype. The chain carries TRBV7-9 and TRBJ2-7; D is uncertain. Germline CDR1 is SEHNR and CDR2 is FQNEAQ (reference sequence). The CDR3 sequence is 14 residues long. V was cut by 3 bases and J by 0 bases, with 9 bases left in between. The CDR3 sequence is CASSFESGSYEQYF. The DNA of the CDR3 is TGTGCCAGCAGCTTCGAATCCGGCTCCTACGAGCAGTACTTC.